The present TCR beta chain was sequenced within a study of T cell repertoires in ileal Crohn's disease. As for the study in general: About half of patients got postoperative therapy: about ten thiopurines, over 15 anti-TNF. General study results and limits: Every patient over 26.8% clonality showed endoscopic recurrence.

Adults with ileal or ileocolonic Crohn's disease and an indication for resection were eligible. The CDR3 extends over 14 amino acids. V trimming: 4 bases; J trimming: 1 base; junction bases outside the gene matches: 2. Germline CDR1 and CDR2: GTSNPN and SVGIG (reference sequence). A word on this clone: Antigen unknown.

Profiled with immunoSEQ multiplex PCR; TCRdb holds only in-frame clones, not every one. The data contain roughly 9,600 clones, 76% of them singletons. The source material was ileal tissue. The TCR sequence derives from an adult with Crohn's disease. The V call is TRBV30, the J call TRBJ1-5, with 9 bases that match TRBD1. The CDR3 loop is CAWTGTGSNQPQHF. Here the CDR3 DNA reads TGTGCCTGGACGGGGACAGGGAGCAATCAGCCCCAGCATTTT.